This TCR beta chain was observed in a study of radiation and T cells in renal cell carcinoma. The time point here: blood 4 weeks post-SBRT, at nephrectomy. The sample's treatment: 15 Gy SBRT to primary tumor, nephrectomy 4 weeks later. Radiation-treated patients gave blood at baseline, week 2 and week 4. Assay: immunoSEQ multiplex PCR; the TCRdb copy retains only in-frame clones and omits some. The sample shows under 100,000 clones, around 81% of them seen only once. This TCR was recovered from a middle-aged man with renal cell carcinoma. Here the sequenced sample was blood, taken from a patient whose treatment included radiotherapy and nephrectomy.

CDR3 sequence reads: CASSAGLRARETQYF. The CDR3 nucleotides read TGTGCCAGCAGCGCGGGACTCCGGGCCCGAGAGACCCAGTACTTC. J is TRBJ2-5 and V is TRBV7-9, with D possibly matching TRBD2 (6 bases). Deletions cut 5 bases from V and 4 bases from J, with 17 bases between. The CDR3 extends over 15 amino acids. Per germline, CDR1 SEHNR and CDR2 FQNEAQ (reference sequence).